This T cell receptor beta chain was obtained from a study of glioma-infiltrating T cells (dated by TCRdb to the mid-2010s). With regard to the full study: Glioma tissue, non-neoplastic brain tissue and matched peripheral blood mononuclear cells were used as sources from which TCR alpha- and beta-chain repertoires were sequenced. To measure how far tissue and blood T-cell populations diverged, each tissue-infiltrating repertoire was compared against the peripheral blood repertoire of the same patient. Three low-grade glioma patients, roughly 8 primary glioblastoma patients and three non-glioma patients contributing non-neoplastic brain tissue were included in the paired cohort. Findings and caveats that apply to the study as a whole: VJ-independent divergence between tissue and blood was below expectation in non-neoplastic patients but above expectation in all gliomas, especially low-grade gliomas. Very few CDR3 sequences were shared between tissue and blood, attributed to high CDR3 diversity and limited sampling. Group comparisons rested on small numbers: three non-neoplastic, three low-grade glioma and eight glioblastoma patients.

With respect to this clonotype: The antigen it recognizes is unknown. This sequence may be a read error, since a much larger clone differs from it by one base.

TCR alpha and beta CDR3 regions were amplified with the iRepertoire nested amplicon-rescue multiplex PCR (arm-PCR) platform from RNA. The input for one-step reverse transcription and amplification was about 100-400 ng of tissue mRNA or PBMC total RNA. After bead purification, a secondary multiplex PCR added Illumina adapters, and libraries were gel-purified between 200 and 400 bp. The libraries contained internal 6-nucleotide barcodes that were used for demultiplexing. The libraries were sequenced on an Illumina MiSeq using 2x220 or 2x250 nucleotide paired-end reads. Per the original workflow: Paired reads were merged using FLASH 1.2.11 and were aligned to the GRCh37 human genome using BWA-MEM, after which TRA and TRB reads were extracted. An IMGT-derived reference of cassette sequences and CDR3 motifs, with pseudogenes included, was used for V and J assignment. Reads were translated in three frames, and productive CDR3s were defined by a C…FGXG motif without stop codons. Clonotypes were defined as unique combinations of V-J cassette pair and CDR3 amino acid sequence. Reads were filtered by Hamming distance, thresholded by each sample's sequence error rate in mapped regions. Through fastp at Q25 and MiXCR, TCRdb rebuilt clones from the public reads, retaining in-frame beta chains. When rows share a CDR3 protein, they turn into one entry using the most common DNA and genes. For this entry, the V and J calls and clone size follow TCRdb and not the study's own pipeline. This sample gives some 110,000 distinct CDR3 sequences in total; less than 30% of them show up just once. Clones ranked in the top ten supply 12% to 15% of the sample.

The source of this sequence is a human donor with low-grade glioma or glioblastoma, undergoing nonglioma brain surgery, or in good health (not recorded which). The sequenced material came from glioma tissue, nonneoplastic brain tissue, or PBMCs (not recorded which).

The CDR3 region: CASSYYGRFSVTDTQYF. The DNA reads TGTGCCAGCAGTTATTACGGTAGATTTAGCGTCACAGATACGCAGTATTTT. Rearrangement joined TRBV6-2 or TRBV6-3 to TRBJ2-3; a tentative D call is TRBD2 (5 bases match). CDR1 and CDR2 were assigned from the germline V gene as MNHEY and SVGEGT. The CDR3, from cysteine to phenylalanine, totals 17 residues. The kept DNA is CDR3 alone, 51 bases in frame from the first base. At the junction V is shortened by 3 bases and J by 2 bases, with 18 bases in between.